The 18 T cell receptor beta chains listed next were all sequenced from one sample in a study of CD8+CD57+ T cells in acquired aplastic anemia. For sequencing, patients were chosen who had shown expansion of CD8+CD57+ cells by flow cytometry. The use of genomic DNA as template underpinned the TCR beta VDJ and CDR3 profiling. TCRdb re-called the reads through MiXCR, storing one row per CDR3 protein. This table has 150,000 to 200,000 distinct CDR3 sequences, roughly 48% appearing once. The sequenced sample consisted of sorted CD4+, CD8+, or CD8+CD57+ T cells (not recorded which) from PBMCs. These receptors were taken from a human donor with aplastic anemia.

This clonotype was found a few times. V usage is TRBV27 and J usage is TRBJ1-2; D unclear. Germline V lookup: CDR1 MNHEY, CDR2 SMNVEV (reference sequence). V was shortened by 1 base and J by 4 bases, with 13 bases between the two germline ends. This CDR3 spans 15 amino acids. The CDR3 region has the DNA TGTGCCAGCAGTTTATACCCGGCCGGACCCTATGGCTACACCTTC. Translation gives CASSLYPAGPYGYTF.

This clonotype came up many times. The V call is TRBV12-3 or TRBV12-4, the J call TRBJ2-7; 9 positions match TRBD1. After removal of 4 bases from V and 6 bases from J, the junction contained 7 bases not matched to a gene. CDR3 size: 14 residues. CDR3: CASSSPGQGIEQYF. Here the CDR3 DNA reads TGTGCCAGCAGTTCTCCGGGACAGGGTATCGAGCAGTACTTC.

This clonotype was counted between two and nine times. The V and J genes are TRBV2 and TRBJ2-5; D perhaps matches TRBD2 (7 bases). V lost 6 bases, J lost 5 bases, and 22 bases lay in between. In germline, CDR1 is SNHLY, CDR2 FYNNEI. This CDR3 region has 16 residues. The CDR3 loop reads CASRPPAGAFDETQYF. The CDR3 nucleotides read TGTGCCAGCAGACCCCCCGCGGGGGCCTTTGACGAGACCCAGTACTTC.

This clonotype was seen only once. V usage is TRBV25-1 and J usage is TRBJ2-1; TRBD1 is a possible D gene (5 bases). There are 13 residues in the CDR3. Germline CDR1 reads MGHDK; CDR2 reads SYGVNS. Trimming left V 6 bases short and J 6 bases short, with 12 bases between. The CDR3 region has the DNA TGTGCCAGCAGACCCAGGGTAGTCAATGAGCAGTTCTTC. Residues: CASRPRVVNEQFF.

About this clonotype: It is likely a read error, because the conserved phenylalanine at the end of the CDR3 is missing. This chain joins TRBV12-3 or TRBV12-4 and TRBJ2-5; the D gene is possibly TRBD2 (5 bases). The CDR3 totals 14 residues. V was trimmed by 7 bases and J by 3 bases, leaving 15 bases between them. In DNA, the CDR3 is TGTGCCAGCACCTTGAGGCGGGCCGAAGAGACCCAGTACTGC. Its translation: CASTLRRAEETQYC.

The chain couples TRBV25-1 to TRBJ1-4; 7 bases are a match to TRBD1. This CDR3 region has 17 residues. Per the germline V gene, CDR1 is MGHDK and CDR2 is SYGVNS. V shed 2 bases and J 0 bases; nucleotides not matched to a gene: 6. The DNA for the CDR3 is TGTGCCAGCAGTGAAATCGCCGGGACAGCAACTAATGAAAAACTGTTTTTT. This sequence encodes CASSEIAGTATNEKLFF.

J is TRBJ1-2 and V is TRBV19; 7 nucleotides agree with TRBD1. The trim removed 9 bases at V and 7 bases at J, leaving 11 bases unmatched. CDR3 length equals 13 residues. CDR1 is LNHDA and CDR2 is SQIVND in the germline V gene (reference sequence). Written as DNA, the CDR3 is TGTGCCAGCAGCGAGGGACAGAACGGTGGCTACACCTTC. Translation: CASSEGQNGGYTF. Full variable domain (missing parts from reference TRBV19 and TRBJ1-2): DGGITQSPKYLFRKEGQNVTLSCEQNLNHDAMYWYRQDPGQGLRLIYYSQIVNDFQKGDIAEGYSVSREKKESFPLTVTSAQKNPTAFYLCASSEGQNGGYTFGSGTRLTVV.

The table lists this clonotype with a few counts. V and J are TRBV29-1 and TRBJ1-1; possible D gene TRBD1, 5 bases. Per the germline V gene, CDR1 is SQVTM and CDR2 is ANQGSEA. This CDR3 comprises 15 residues. V lost 0 bases to trimming and J lost 4 bases, with 15 bases between them. The CDR3 nucleotides are TGCAGCGTTGAAGATCGTAGAGGAAGGGGCACTGAAGCTTTCTTT. This codes for CSVEDRRGRGTEAFF.

The chain carries TRBV24-1 and TRBJ2-3; 7 bases match TRBD1. Unmatched junction bases numbered 4, after V lost 7 bases and J lost 1 base. Germline values: CDR1 KGHDR, CDR2 SFDVKD. The CDR3 has 14 amino acids. CDR3 in amino acids: CATRETGGTDTQYF. Here the CDR3 DNA reads TGTGCCACCAGGGAAACAGGGGGCACAGATACGCAGTATTTT.

This chain links TRBV19 with TRBJ1-5; D gene uncertain. V gave up 8 bases and J gave up 4 bases, with 9 bases separating them. The CDR3 loop spans 12 amino acids. Germline V CDR1 and CDR2: LNHDA, SQIVND (reference sequence). CDR3 nucleotide sequence: TGTGCCAGTGGTCTGGGTAATCAGCCCCAGCATTTT. It translates to CASGLGNQPQHF.

This clonotype was detected ten times or more. This chain links TRBV7-6 with TRBJ1-2; tentative D call: TRBD1 (6 bases). The germline gives CDR1 SGHVS, CDR2 FNYEAQ. The CDR3 is 13 amino acids. V lost 5 bases and J 8 bases, leaving 15 bases between the germline ends. CDR3 bases: TGTGCCAGCAGCAGTCAGGGGATAAGAGGCTACACCTTC. Translated: CASSSQGIRGYTF.

This chain connects TRBV5-1 to TRBJ1-6, with 11 bases fitting TRBD1. V dropped 4 bases and J dropped 7; count of bases not matched to a gene: 4. The CDR3 is 15 residues long. In germline, CDR1 is SGHRS, CDR2 YFSETQ. The CDR3 nucleotides are TGCGCCAGCAGCGCAGGACAGGGGGCAAATTCACCCCTCCACTTT. It codes for CASSAGQGANSPLHF.

This clonotype was observed a few times. The chain combines TRBV18 with TRBJ2-5; weak D call: TRBD2 (6 bases). Between the trimmed V and J ends, which lost 3 bases and 2 bases, there was a span of 13 bases. In germline, CDR1 is KGHSH, CDR2 LQKENI. This CDR3 comprises 15 residues. The CDR3 loop reads CASSPSSGEQETQYF. CDR3 nucleotides: TGTGCCAGCTCACCGAGTAGCGGAGAACAAGAGACCCAGTACTTC.

This chain links TRBV2 with TRBJ2-7; 9 bases fit TRBD1. Germline V gives CDR1 SNHLY, CDR2 FYNNEI. This CDR3 spans 12 amino acids. Losses at the gene ends were 7 bases for V and 4 bases for J; bases not matched to a gene: 2. The CDR3 reads CASKGQGYEQYF. Written as DNA, the CDR3 is TGTGCCAGCAAAGGACAGGGGTACGAGCAGTACTTC. The full variable domain, completed using reference TRBV2 and TRBJ2-7, is EPEVTQTPSHQVTQMGQEVILRCVPISNHLYFYWYRQILGQKVEFLVSFYNNEISEKSEIFDDQFSVERPDGSNFTLKIRSTKLEDSAMYFCASKGQGYEQYFGPGTRLTVT.

This clonotype was counted once. The gene calls are TRBV20-1 and TRBJ2-7, with 9 bases aligning to TRBD2. The CDR3 extends over 15 amino acids. Germline V lookup: CDR1 DFQATT, CDR2 SNEGSKA (reference sequence). With 0 bases clipped from V and 3 bases from J, the junction kept 6 bases outside the gene matches. CDR3 nucleotides: TGCAGTGCTAGAGATCCTTTGCGGGGGGGCTACGAGCAGTACTTC. Amino acid sequence: CSARDPLRGGYEQYF.

Worth noting for this clonotype: No conserved phenylalanine or tryptophan is present at the end of the CDR3, so a read error is the likely explanation. The rearrangement links TRBV29-1 to TRBJ2-3; 10 bases line up with TRBD2. CDR1 and CDR2 from the germline V gene are SQVTM and ANQGSEA. Losses at the gene ends were 4 bases for V and 5 bases for J; bases not matched to a gene: 6. This CDR3 region has 14 residues. The CDR3 coding sequence is TGCAGCGTTGCAGCGGGGGGGCCTATAGATACGCAGTATTGT. Translation: CSVAAGGPIDTQYC.

The table lists this clonotype with many counts. The chain uses TRBV4-2 and TRBJ1-2; D uncertain. The CDR3 totals 15 residues. Germline lookup yields CDR1 LGHNA and CDR2 YNFKEQ. V was pared by 3 bases and J by 3 bases, with 14 bases between. CDR3 sequence (DNA): TGTGCCAGCAGCCAGGGTAGTCCCGGCGACTATGGCTACACCTTC. Translating gives CASSQGSPGDYGYTF.

This clonotype was detected ten times or more. The chain carries TRBV7-9 and TRBJ2-1, with 12 bases matching TRBD2. Germline CDR1 reads SEHNR; CDR2 reads FQNEAQ (reference sequence). CDR3 length: 14 amino acids. The junction had 4 bases not matched to a gene; V was cut back by 6 bases and J by 7 bases. The CDR3 loop is CASSRTSGTNEQFF. The CDR3, as DNA: TGTGCCAGCAGTCGGACTAGCGGGACAAATGAGCAGTTCTTC.